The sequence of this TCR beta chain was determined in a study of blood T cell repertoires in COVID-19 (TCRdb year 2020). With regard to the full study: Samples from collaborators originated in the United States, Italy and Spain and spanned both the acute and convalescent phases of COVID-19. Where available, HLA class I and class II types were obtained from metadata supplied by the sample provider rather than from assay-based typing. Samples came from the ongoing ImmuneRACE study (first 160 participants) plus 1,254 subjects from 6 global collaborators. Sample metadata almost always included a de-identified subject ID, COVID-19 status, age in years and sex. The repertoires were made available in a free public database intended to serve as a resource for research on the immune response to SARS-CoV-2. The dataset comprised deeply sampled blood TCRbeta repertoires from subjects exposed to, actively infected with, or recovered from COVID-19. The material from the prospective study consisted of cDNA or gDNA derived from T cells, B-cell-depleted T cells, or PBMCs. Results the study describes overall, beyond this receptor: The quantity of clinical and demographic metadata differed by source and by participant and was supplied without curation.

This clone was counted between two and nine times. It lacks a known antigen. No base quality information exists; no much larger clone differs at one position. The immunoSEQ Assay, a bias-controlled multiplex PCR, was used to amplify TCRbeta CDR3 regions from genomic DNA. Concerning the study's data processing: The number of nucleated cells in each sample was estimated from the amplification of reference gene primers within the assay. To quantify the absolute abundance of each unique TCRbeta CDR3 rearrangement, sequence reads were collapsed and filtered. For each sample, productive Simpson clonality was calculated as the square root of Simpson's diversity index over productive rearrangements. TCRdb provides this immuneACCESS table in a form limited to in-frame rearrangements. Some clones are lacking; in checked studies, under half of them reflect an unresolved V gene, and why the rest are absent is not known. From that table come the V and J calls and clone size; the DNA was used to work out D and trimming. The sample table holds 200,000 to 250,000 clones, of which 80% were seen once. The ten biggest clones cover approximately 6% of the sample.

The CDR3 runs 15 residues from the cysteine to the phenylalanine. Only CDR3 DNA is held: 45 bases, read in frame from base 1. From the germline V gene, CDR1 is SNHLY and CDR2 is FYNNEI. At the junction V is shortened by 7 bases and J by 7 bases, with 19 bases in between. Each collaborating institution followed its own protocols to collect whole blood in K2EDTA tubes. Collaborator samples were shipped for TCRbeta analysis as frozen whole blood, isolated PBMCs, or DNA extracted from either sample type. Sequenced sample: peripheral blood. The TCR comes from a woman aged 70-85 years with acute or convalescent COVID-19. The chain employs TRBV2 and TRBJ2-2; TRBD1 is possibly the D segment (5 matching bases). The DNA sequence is TGTGCCAGCAAGCAGGACCTAGTTCAGGGCGGGGAGCTGTTTTTT. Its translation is CASKQDLVQGGELFF.